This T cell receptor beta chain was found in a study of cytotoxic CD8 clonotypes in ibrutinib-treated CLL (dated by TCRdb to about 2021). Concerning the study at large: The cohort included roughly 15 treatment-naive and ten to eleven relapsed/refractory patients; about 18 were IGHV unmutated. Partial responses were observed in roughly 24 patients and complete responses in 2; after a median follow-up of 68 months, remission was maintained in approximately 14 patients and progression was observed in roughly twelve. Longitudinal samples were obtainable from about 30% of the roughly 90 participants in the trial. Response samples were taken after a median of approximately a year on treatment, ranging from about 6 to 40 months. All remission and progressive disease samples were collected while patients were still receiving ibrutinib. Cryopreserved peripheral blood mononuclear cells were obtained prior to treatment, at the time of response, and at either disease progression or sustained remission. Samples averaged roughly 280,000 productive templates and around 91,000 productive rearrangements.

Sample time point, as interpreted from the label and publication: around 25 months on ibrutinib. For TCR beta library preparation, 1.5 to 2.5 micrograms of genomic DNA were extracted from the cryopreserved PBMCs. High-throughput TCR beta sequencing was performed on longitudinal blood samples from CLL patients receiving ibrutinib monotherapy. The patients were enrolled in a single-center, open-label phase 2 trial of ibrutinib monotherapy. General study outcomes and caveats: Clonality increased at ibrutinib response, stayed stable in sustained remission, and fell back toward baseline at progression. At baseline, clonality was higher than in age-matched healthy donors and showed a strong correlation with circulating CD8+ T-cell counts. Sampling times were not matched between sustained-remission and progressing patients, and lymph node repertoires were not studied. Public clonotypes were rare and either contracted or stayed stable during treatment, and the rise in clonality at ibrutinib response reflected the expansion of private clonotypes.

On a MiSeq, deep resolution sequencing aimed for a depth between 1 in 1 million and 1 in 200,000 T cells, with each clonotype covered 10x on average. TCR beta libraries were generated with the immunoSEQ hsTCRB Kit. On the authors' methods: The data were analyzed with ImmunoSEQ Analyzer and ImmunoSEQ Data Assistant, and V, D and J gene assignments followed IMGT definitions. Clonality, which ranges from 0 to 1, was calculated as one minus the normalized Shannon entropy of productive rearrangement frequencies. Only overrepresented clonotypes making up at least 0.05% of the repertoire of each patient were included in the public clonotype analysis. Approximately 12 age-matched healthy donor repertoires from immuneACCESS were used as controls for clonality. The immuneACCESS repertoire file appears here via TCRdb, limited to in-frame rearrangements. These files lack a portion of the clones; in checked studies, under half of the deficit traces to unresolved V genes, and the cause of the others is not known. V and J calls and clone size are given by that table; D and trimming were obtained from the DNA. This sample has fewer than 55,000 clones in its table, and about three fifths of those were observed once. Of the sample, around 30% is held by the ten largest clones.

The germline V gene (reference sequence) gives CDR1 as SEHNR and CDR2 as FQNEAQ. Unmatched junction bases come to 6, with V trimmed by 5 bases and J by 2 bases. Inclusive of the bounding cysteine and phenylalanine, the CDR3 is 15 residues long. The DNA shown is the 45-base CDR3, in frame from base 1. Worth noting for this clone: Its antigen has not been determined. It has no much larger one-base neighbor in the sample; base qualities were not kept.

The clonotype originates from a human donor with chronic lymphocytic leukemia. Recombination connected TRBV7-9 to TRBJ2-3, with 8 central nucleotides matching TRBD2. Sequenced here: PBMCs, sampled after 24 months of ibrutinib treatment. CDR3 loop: CASSEGTSPTDTQYF. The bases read TGTGCCAGCAGCGAGGGGACTAGTCCCACAGATACGCAGTATTTT. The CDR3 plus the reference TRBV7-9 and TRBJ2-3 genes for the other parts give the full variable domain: DTGVSQNPRHKITKRGQNVTFRCDPISEHNRLYWYRQTLGQGPEFLTYFQNEAQLEKSRLLSDRFSAERPKGSFSTLEIQRTEQGDSAMYLCASSEGTSPTDTQYFGPGTRLTVL.